This is a list of T cell receptor beta chains from one sample in a study of shared clonotypes between healthy human individuals. The method was immunoSEQ multiplex PCR; TCRdb's version includes in-frame clones alone and lacks a portion of them. The data show approximately 510,000 clones, 75% to 85% seen once. Sequenced input: PBMCs. These receptors were obtained from a middle-aged woman in good health. Some clones in this sample may be carry-over from other donors' samples. The CDR3 runs from the conserved cysteine through the conserved F or W. The order of the fields is CDR3 DNA, CDR3 protein, clone size, D gene, V gene, J gene. D genes are given only for firm matches. Clone size appears in some rows only: once, few, many, or a class for an expanded clone.

TGTGCCAGCAGCCCCGGGACTTCTATGGGGGTCACAGATACGCAGTATTTT	CASSPGTSMGVTDTQYF	.	.	TRBV9	TRBJ2-3
TGTGCCAGCAGCTTCCAGAACACCGGGGAGCTGTTTTTT	CASSFQNTGELFF	few	.	TRBV5-4	TRBJ2-2
TGTGCCAGCTCACCTATCACGGGACAGCAACGTGGCTACACCTTC	CASSPITGQQRGYTF	once	TRBD1	TRBV18	TRBJ1-2
TGTGCCAGCAGCTTACAGGGAAACACTGAAGCTTTCTTT	CASSLQGNTEAFF	.	.	TRBV7-9	TRBJ1-1
TGTGCCAGCAGCCCCTACGCTGAAGCTTTCTTT	CASSPYAEAFF	.	.	TRBV7-2	TRBJ1-1
TGTGCCAGCTCACGCCCCCAGGGTGAGCAGTTCTTC	CASSRPQGEQFF	.	.	TRBV18	TRBJ2-1
TGCGCCAGCTCCCCGACCGGGACTAGCGGGAGCGGGGGAGAGACCCAGTACTTC	CASSPTGTSGSGGETQYF	.	TRBD2	TRBV5-1	TRBJ2-5
TGTGCCAGCAGTGTGATAGCGGGAATGGACGAGCAGTACTTC	CASSVIAGMDEQYF	.	TRBD2	TRBV2	TRBJ2-7
TGTGCCAGCAGCTTGTCTAGCGGGAGAGGATTCACCGGGGAGCTGTTTTTT	CASSLSSGRGFTGELFF	.	TRBD2	TRBV5-6	TRBJ2-2
TGTGCCAGCAGCTTAGGGGACAGCCACTACGAGCAGTACTTC	CASSLGDSHYEQYF	.	TRBD1	TRBV7-8	TRBJ2-7
TGTGCCTGGAGCAGAGACGCTACGAACACCGGGGAGCTGTTTTTT	CAWSRDATNTGELFF	.	.	TRBV30	TRBJ2-2
TGTGCCAGCAGCGAGGGACAAGGCGGCTACACCTTC	CASSEGQGGYTF	.	.	TRBV7-3	TRBJ1-2
TGTGCCAGCAGTGGGAGAGTTCAGGGCTACACCTTC	CASSGRVQGYTF	.	.	TRBV28	TRBJ1-2
TGTGCCACGAACCCCGACAGGGGCAATCAGCCCCAGCATTTT	CATNPDRGNQPQHF	.	TRBD1	TRBV15	TRBJ1-5
TGTGTCGTTGGTGAGGGACTAACCTCCTACGAGCAGTACTTC	CVVGEGLTSYEQYF	.	TRBD2	TRBV28	TRBJ2-7
TGTGCCAGCAGTGAAGTTGCGAAGTACAGGCGACTCCAAGAGACCCAGTACTTC	CASSEVAKYRRLQETQYF	.	.	TRBV6-1	TRBJ2-5
TGTGCCAGCAGCTTAGTGGGGTCTGAAGCTTTCTTT	CASSLVGSEAFF	.	.	TRBV7-9	TRBJ1-1
TGCGCCAGCAGCCAAGAGGAATTGAATGAGCAGTTCTTC	CASSQEELNEQFF	.	.	TRBV4-1	TRBJ2-1
TGTGCCAGCAGCTTGGTCCGGGGGGCGCCGGACTATGGCTACACCTTC	CASSLVRGAPDYGYTF	.	.	TRBV7-9	TRBJ1-2
TGTGCCACCGCCCGGGACGGTGGGACCTATGGCTACACCTTC	CATARDGGTYGYTF	.	.	TRBV15	TRBJ1-2
TGTGCCAGCAGCAGACTAGCGGGAGCAGATACGCAGTATTTT	CASSRLAGADTQYF	once	TRBD2	TRBV25-1	TRBJ2-3
TGTGCCTGGAGTATCACAGGGGACGAGCAGTACTTC	CAWSITGDEQYF	few	TRBD1	TRBV30	TRBJ2-7
TGTGCCACCAGCAGAATAAATGAAAAACTGTTTTTT	CATSRINEKLFF	few	.	TRBV15	TRBJ1-4
TGCAGCGCAGTTCGTCCGGACAGAGGATTCAATGAGCAGTTCTTC	CSAVRPDRGFNEQFF	few	.	TRBV29-1	TRBJ2-1
TGTGCCAGCAGCTTGGAGTCTTATGGTGGCGGGAGGGTCGCCTACGAGCAGTACTTC	CASSLESYGGGRVAYEQYF	.	TRBD2	TRBV5-5	TRBJ2-7
TGTGCCAGTAGTATAGCAGAGAACTATGGCTACACCTTC	CASSIAENYGYTF	few	.	TRBV19	TRBJ1-2
TGCAGCGTTGAAAGGGAGCACTACCCCGGAGAGACCCAGTACTTC	CSVEREHYPGETQYF	.	.	TRBV29-1	TRBJ2-5
TGTGCCAGCAGCATAACAGGGGGCTTACTTGAGCAGTACTTC	CASSITGGLLEQYF	.	TRBD1	TRBV7-9	TRBJ2-7
TGCGCCAGCAGCGTAGCCGGGTCGAGGGCCTACGAGCAGTACTTC	CASSVAGSRAYEQYF	.	.	TRBV5-1	TRBJ2-7
TGTGCCACCAGCAGAGATCCAGATGTTGGGGGAGAGCAGTTCTTC	CATSRDPDVGGEQFF	few	.	TRBV15	TRBJ2-1
TGTGCCAGCAGCAGCCGGACTAGTAGCACCGGGGAGCTGTTTTTT	CASSSRTSSTGELFF	.	TRBD2	TRBV9	TRBJ2-2
TGTGCCAGCAGTCCCGGGACAGGCCCGAACACTGAAGCTTTCTTT	CASSPGTGPNTEAFF	.	TRBD1	TRBV27	TRBJ1-1
TGTGCCAGCAGTTGGTCAAGCGGGAGCAGCTCCTACGAGCAGTACTTC	CASSWSSGSSSYEQYF	.	TRBD2	TRBV6-6	TRBJ2-7
TGTGCCAGCAGCCGAGGGACGGCAACGAACACCGGGGAGCTGTTTTTT	CASSRGTATNTGELFF	.	.	TRBV11-3	TRBJ2-2
TGTGCCAGCTCACCACAGGGTTTGGGTCCCATCCTGTACCAGCCCCAGCATTTT	CASSPQGLGPILYQPQHF	.	.	TRBV18	TRBJ1-5
TGTGCCAGCAGTTTAATTTCTGGGTCATCTGGAAACACCATATATTTT	CASSLISGSSGNTIYF	.	.	TRBV28	TRBJ1-3
TGTGCCAGCAGTCTAGCGGGACCCCTCGGCCACGAGCAGTACTTC	CASSLAGPLGHEQYF	.	TRBD2	TRBV28	TRBJ2-7
TGTGCCAGCAGTTCAACAGGGGGGAGTAATGAAAAACTGTTTTTT	CASSSTGGSNEKLFF	.	TRBD1	TRBV28	TRBJ1-4
TGTGCCAGCAGGGGATCGAACACAGATACGCAGTATTTT	CASRGSNTDTQYF	once	.	TRBV27	TRBJ2-3
TGTGCCAGCAGCTTGGGACTAGCGGAGACCCAGTACTTC	CASSLGLAETQYF	.	TRBD2	TRBV5-4	TRBJ2-5
TGTGCCAGCAGCTTAGGCGGGACCACCTACAATGAGCAGTTCTTC	CASSLGGTTYNEQFF	.	.	TRBV7-3	TRBJ2-1
TGTGCCAGCAGCTACAGATTCTCTGGGGCCAACGTCCTGACTTTC	CASSYRFSGANVLTF	few	.	TRBV7-3	TRBJ2-6
TGTGCCAGCTCACCGGGAGGGGGGAACCGGAACACTGAAGCTTTCTTT	CASSPGGGNRNTEAFF	.	.	TRBV18	TRBJ1-1
TGTGCCAGCAGCTTAGCCAGGGCGAGCAATGAGCAGTTCTTC	CASSLARASNEQFF	.	.	TRBV7-2	TRBJ2-1
TGTGCCAGCAGTGTCCAGTTGCAGCCCCAGCATTTT	CASSVQLQPQHF	.	.	TRBV2	TRBJ1-5
TGTGCCAGCTCACCAAGTCCGGTCGGGCAGGGGGCCGACGAGCAGTACTTC	CASSPSPVGQGADEQYF	once	TRBD1	TRBV18	TRBJ2-7
TGTGCCAGCCATTACAGGGGAGATCAGCCCCAGCATTTT	CASHYRGDQPQHF	.	TRBD1	TRBV19	TRBJ1-5
TGCGCCAGCAGTGAGTCCTTAAATGAGCAGTTCTTC	CASSESLNEQFF	.	.	TRBV10-1	TRBJ2-1
TGTGCCAGCAGTTATTCGAGCTCCTACGAGCAGTACTTC	CASSYSSSYEQYF	.	.	TRBV7-2	TRBJ2-7
TGTGCCAGCAGCCCGGCTGGCGGAAGCTCCTACGAGCAGTACTTC	CASSPAGGSSYEQYF	.	.	TRBV9	TRBJ2-7